These 30 T cell receptor beta chains share one sample of origin, sequenced in a study of blood T cell repertoires in COVID-19 (dated by TCRdb to about 2020). Receptor libraries were prepared by the immunoSEQ multiplex PCR assay. The table comes from immuneACCESS by way of TCRdb, which keeps in-frame sequences with V and J called. Part of the clones is missing from these tables; in studies checked, under half for an unresolved V gene and the rest for unknown reasons. The sample data list approximately 200,000 clones, and about three quarters of these were observed just once. The ten most abundant clones make up about 10% of the sample. The sequencing input was peripheral blood. These TCRs come from a woman of 80 years or more with COVID-19, enrolled during active disease.

The chain has TRBV6-1 and TRBJ1-2; TRBD1 agrees at 9 bases. The trim removed 3 bases at V and 3 bases at J, leaving 8 bases unmatched. CDR1 is MNHNS and CDR2 is SASEGT in the germline V gene. The CDR3 contains 16 residues. CDR3: CASSDHARTGDYGYTF. Written as DNA, the CDR3 is TGTGCCAGCAGTGACCACGCGAGGACAGGGGACTATGGCTACACCTTC.

This clone appeared once. The CDR3: CASSYSRGETQYF. CDR3 sequence (DNA): TGTGCCAGCAGTTACTCCAGGGGAGAGACCCAGTACTTC. This rearrangement joins TRBV6-2 or TRBV6-3 to TRBJ2-5; a possible D gene is TRBD1 (6 bases). The CDR3 length is 13 residues. Between the trimmed V and J ends, which lost 0 bases and 4 bases, there was a span of 6 bases. CDR1 MNHEY and CDR2 SVGEGT come from the germline V gene.

This clone has more than one count but fewer than ten. The rearrangement uses TRBV7-9 and TRBJ2-2; 7 bases align to TRBD1. The germline V gene has CDR1 SEHNR and CDR2 FQNEAQ (reference sequence). The J segment lost 1 base and the V segment lost 5 bases, leaving 4 bases of the junction unmatched. CDR3 length equals 15 residues. CDR3 protein: CASSPRTGNTGELFF. CDR3 nucleotides: TGTGCCAGCAGCCCCCGGACAGGGAACACCGGGGAGCTGTTTTTT.

The chain carries TRBV5-1 and TRBJ2-5; 7 positions agree with TRBD2. Per the germline V gene, CDR1 is SGHRS and CDR2 is YFSETQ. The CDR3 loop spans 16 amino acids. The ends lost 2 bases at V and 1 base at J; junction bases unmatched: 8. The CDR3 DNA follows: TGCGCCAGCAGCTTCCCTGCGGGGGACCTCCAAGAGACCCAGTACTTC. It is translated as CASSFPAGDLQETQYF.

The chain's CDR3 is CASSVSGDSPLHF. CDR3 in DNA: TGTGCCAGCAGTGTCTCGGGGGATTCACCCCTCCACTTT. This sequence joins TRBV25-1 and TRBJ1-6, with D perhaps matching TRBD1 (5 bases). Trimming shortened V by 4 bases and J by 8 bases, and 9 bases separated the two germline ends. The CDR3 is made up of 13 amino acids. Germline values: CDR1 MGHDK, CDR2 SYGVNS.

The V gene is TRBV5-1, the J gene TRBJ2-5; 13 bases align to TRBD2. Unmatched junction bases numbered 14, after V lost 4 bases and J lost 2 bases. There are 19 residues in the CDR3. Germline values: CDR1 SGHRS, CDR2 YFSETQ. CDR3 loop: CASSRGQELAGGWQETQYF. The CDR3 coding sequence is TGCGCCAGCAGCCGTGGACAGGAACTAGCGGGAGGGTGGCAAGAGACCCAGTACTTC.

V and J are TRBV28 and TRBJ2-7; 12 bases are shared with TRBD2. The CDR3 length is 16 residues. CDR1 MDHEN and CDR2 SYDVKM come from the germline V gene. Losses at the gene ends were 4 bases for V and 4 bases for J; bases not matched to a gene: 8. CDR3 in amino acids: CASSSGTSGHLYEQYF. In nucleotides, the CDR3 is TGTGCCAGCAGTTCCGGGACTAGCGGGCACTTATACGAGCAGTACTTC. Full variable domain (remainder filled in from reference TRBV28 and TRBJ2-7): DVKVTQSSRYLVKRTGEKVFLECVQDMDHENMFWYRQDPGLGLRLIYFSYDVKMKEKGDIPEGYSVSREKKERFSLILESASTNQTSMYLCASSSGTSGHLYEQYFGPGTRLTVT.

This clone was seen a single time. CDR3 coding DNA: TGTGCCAGTAGTATGAGTTCAGGGAAAGGGAAATTCTTC. As protein: CASSMSSGKGKFF. The chain joins TRBV19 to TRBJ2-1, with a weak D call TRBD1 (5 bases). Germline CDR1 is LNHDA and CDR2 is SQIVND (reference sequence). There are 13 residues in the CDR3. With 3 bases removed from V and 16 bases from J, the gap between germline ends came to 19 bases.

The chain is built from TRBV11-3 and TRBJ2-7, with 7 positions matching TRBD2. The V gene's germline CDR1 is SGHNT and CDR2 YENEEA. The V segment lost 5 bases and the J segment 3 bases; nucleotides outside the gene matches: 7. This CDR3 region has 14 residues. The CDR3 loop is CASSGARGDYEQYF. For the CDR3, the DNA is TGTGCCAGCAGCGGGGCCCGGGGGGACTACGAGCAGTACTTC.

The V and J genes are TRBV29-1 and TRBJ1-2; TRBD1 agrees at 7 bases. The V segment lost 6 bases and the J segment 4 bases; nucleotides outside the gene matches: 11. Germline CDR1 and CDR2: SQVTM and ANQGSEA. CDR3 length: 14 residues. CDR3 region: CSVSPGTAAYGYTF. DNA for the CDR3: TGCAGCGTAAGTCCCGGGACAGCGGCCTATGGCTACACCTTC.

V gene TRBV19 combines with J gene TRBJ2-1; 8 bases align to TRBD1. Looked up from germline, CDR1 is LNHDA and CDR2 is SQIVND (reference sequence). The V segment lost 3 bases and the J segment 0 bases; nucleotides outside the gene matches: 4. The CDR3 extends over 16 amino acids. CDR3 residues: CASSIGQGSSYNEQFF. CDR3 DNA sequence: TGTGCCAGTAGTATTGGACAGGGATCCTCCTACAATGAGCAGTTCTTC.

The V and J genes are TRBV2 and TRBJ2-3, with D unclear. V lost 1 base to trimming and J lost 2 bases, with 7 bases between them. The CDR3 is 14 residues long. Germline V gene lookup returns CDR1 SNHLY and CDR2 FYNNEI. The CDR3 coding sequence is TGTGCCAGCAGTGAAGGAGAGTCCACAGATACGCAGTATTTT. It specifies CASSEGESTDTQYF.

This rearrangement joins TRBV5-1 to TRBJ2-3, with D possibly TRBD2 on 6 matching bases. This CDR3 spans 18 amino acids. CDR1 is SGHRS, CDR2 YFSETQ, per germline. V shed 1 base and J shed 2 bases, with 20 bases lying between them. The DNA of the CDR3 is TGCGCCAGCAGCTTGTTAACCCCACTGGGGGGAACCACAGATACGCAGTATTTT. This translates into CASSLLTPLGGTTDTQYF. The variable domain in full, with the rest retrieved from reference TRBV5-1 and TRBJ2-3, is KAGVTQTPRYLIKTRGQQVTLSCSPISGHRSVSWYQQTPGQGLQFLFEYFSETQRNKGNFPGRFSGRQFSNSRSEMNVSTLELGDSALYLCASSLLTPLGGTTDTQYFGPGTRLTVL.

This clone was counted once. The chain couples TRBV6-5 to TRBJ2-2, with D possibly matching TRBD1 (6 bases). There are 13 residues in the CDR3. Germline lookup yields CDR1 MNHEY and CDR2 SVGAGI. Trimming cost V 10 bases and J 0 bases, with 9 bases left between them. Here the CDR3 reads CAIRTANTGELFF. As DNA, the CDR3 is TGTGCCATTCGGACAGCGAACACCGGGGAGCTGTTTTTT.

The J gene is TRBJ2-2, the V gene TRBV6-5, with TRBD2 matching over 9 bases. Germline CDR1 is MNHEY and CDR2 is SVGAGI. The CDR3 has 13 residues. With 8 bases clipped from V and 6 bases from J, the junction kept 4 bases outside the gene matches. CDR3 sequence (DNA): TGTGCCAGCCGACTAGCGGTGGCCGGGGAGCTGTTTTTT. It codes for CASRLAVAGELFF.

The chain has TRBV19 and TRBJ2-3; a possible D gene is TRBD1 (5 bases). Germline V gene lookup returns CDR1 LNHDA and CDR2 SQIVND (reference sequence). Trimming took off 2 bases at V and 0 bases at J, with 21 bases between the two ends. This CDR3 is 19 amino acids long. The CDR3 region has the DNA TGTGCCAGTAGTATAAGGGGTAGTGGTCGGAGTACTAGCACAGATACGCAGTATTTT. Protein product: CASSIRGSGRSTSTDTQYF.

This chain uses TRBV28 with TRBJ2-5; 8 nucleotides align to TRBD2. The germline V gene has CDR1 MDHEN and CDR2 SYDVKM. V trimming: 6 bases; J trimming: 4 bases; junction bases outside the gene matches: 10. CDR3 length equals 15 residues. The CDR3 DNA reads as TGTGCCAGCAGCGATGGCGGGAGGATAGGAGAGACCCAGTACTTC. It translates to CASSDGGRIGETQYF.

The chain couples TRBV11-3 to TRBJ2-3; 7 nucleotides align to TRBD2. This CDR3 is 14 amino acids long. V trimming: 5 bases; J trimming: 2 bases; junction bases outside the gene matches: 4. CDR1 SGHNT and CDR2 YENEEA come from the germline V gene. CDR3 DNA sequence: TGTGCCAGCAGCCGGGACTACCCCACAGATACGCAGTATTTT. As protein: CASSRDYPTDTQYF.

The chain carries TRBV9 and TRBJ2-3; D possibly corresponds to TRBD2 (5 bases). Germline CDR1 and CDR2: SGDLS and YYNGEE. V lost 3 bases, J lost 2 bases, and 10 bases lay in between. The length of the CDR3 is 14 residues. The CDR3 coding sequence is TGTGCCAGCAGCGCGACTACATACACAGATACGCAGTATTTT. Its protein is CASSATTYTDTQYF.

This sequence joins TRBV18 and TRBJ1-1; possible D gene TRBD1, 5 bases. The CDR3 runs 15 residues. V was trimmed by 2 bases and J by 3 bases, leaving 13 bases between them. CDR1 is KGHSH and CDR2 is LQKENI in the germline V gene. Written as DNA, the CDR3 is TGTGCCAGCTCACCAAGGGCGGACACTTACACTGAAGCTTTCTTT. It codes for CASSPRADTYTEAFF.

The genes are TRBV29-1 and TRBJ2-3; 7 bases are shared with TRBD2. The CDR3 totals 15 residues. Germline lookup yields CDR1 SQVTM and CDR2 ANQGSEA. Losses at the gene ends were 3 bases for V and 1 base for J; bases not matched to a gene: 7. In nucleotides, the CDR3 is TGCAGCGTTGACCCGGGGAGGGGCGGCACAGATACGCAGTATTTT. Translating gives CSVDPGRGGTDTQYF.

This clone appeared once. This chain joins TRBV27 and TRBJ1-2; 7 bases line up with TRBD1. Germline V gene data show CDR1 as MNHEY and CDR2 as SMNVEV (reference sequence). With V trimmed by 8 bases and J by 5 bases, 11 bases remained unmatched. The length of the CDR3 is 14 residues. This CDR3 reads CASRRDRDLYGYTF. Here the CDR3 DNA reads TGTGCCAGCCGTCGGGACAGAGATCTTTATGGCTACACCTTC.

This chain connects TRBV6-5 to TRBJ2-1; D remains ambiguous. Deletions cut 7 bases from V and 6 bases from J, with 16 bases between. The germline CDR1 and CDR2 sequences are MNHEY and SVGAGI. CDR3 length equals 14 residues. The CDR3 bases are TGTGCCAGCACCAAACGGGTCCTCGTCAATGAGCAGTTCTTC. Encoded protein: CASTKRVLVNEQFF.

The V call is TRBV6-2 or TRBV6-3, the J call TRBJ2-7; D is uncertain. Germline V gene data show CDR1 as MNHEY and CDR2 as SVGEGT. Between the trimmed V and J ends, which lost 0 bases and 0 bases, there was a span of 12 bases. This CDR3 is 16 amino acids long. The CDR3 DNA is TGTGCCAGCAGTTACTCAGTGCCAGATCCCTCCTACGAGCAGTACTTC. Translating gives CASSYSVPDPSYEQYF.

Only a few counts were recorded for this clone. Here the CDR3 DNA reads TGTGCCAGTAGTATAGATCCAACGGGACTAGGCGTCGATGAGCAGTTCTTC. Amino acid sequence: CASSIDPTGLGVDEQFF. The chain couples TRBV19 to TRBJ2-1; 8 nucleotides align to TRBD2. J was trimmed by 8 bases and V by 0 bases; bases with no gene match: 12. The CDR3 is made up of 17 amino acids. Germline V gene data show CDR1 as LNHDA and CDR2 as SQIVND (reference sequence).

The genes are TRBV5-4 and TRBJ2-3; the match to TRBD2 covers 12 bases. Trimming at V came to 0 bases and at J to 1 base, leaving 6 bases not matched to a gene. The V gene's germline CDR1 is SGHNT and CDR2 YYREEE (reference sequence). The CDR3 has 18 amino acids. In nucleotides, the CDR3 is TGTGCCAGCAGCTTGGGACTAGCGGGAGAGTGGGGCACAGATACGCAGTATTTT. Protein: CASSLGLAGEWGTDTQYF.

The gene calls are TRBV18 and TRBJ2-1, with 11 bases matching TRBD2. The J segment lost 3 bases and the V segment lost 1 base, leaving 2 bases of the junction unmatched. This CDR3 has 16 residues. CDR1 is KGHSH, CDR2 LQKENI, per germline. The CDR3 is CASSPLTSGSYNEQFF. CDR3 sequence (DNA): TGTGCCAGCTCACCACTCACTAGCGGGAGCTACAATGAGCAGTTCTTC.

The chain is built from TRBV5-1 and TRBJ2-2; a weak D match, TRBD2 (6 bases). CDR1 is SGHRS, CDR2 YFSETQ, per germline. V lost 3 bases, J lost 3 bases, and 12 bases lay in between. The CDR3 consists of 15 residues. The CDR3 DNA is TGCGCCAGCAGCTCGGCGGGACTCGACACCGGGGAGCTGTTTTTT. This encodes CASSSAGLDTGELFF.

This rearrangement joins TRBV7-2 to TRBJ1-1; the match to TRBD1 covers 7 bases. The length of the CDR3 is 15 residues. V gave up 5 bases and J gave up 4 bases; unmatched junction bases: 10. CDR1 SGHTA and CDR2 FQGNSA come from the germline V gene. The DNA for the CDR3 is TGTGCCAGCAGCGTCGGACAGGCCGGGGGCACTGAAGCTTTCTTT. Its protein is CASSVGQAGGTEAFF.

CDR3 residues: CASRNPGHSSGNTIYF. CDR3 sequence (DNA): TGTGCCAGTCGTAACCCTGGACACTCCTCTGGAAACACCATATATTTT. The rearrangement links TRBV11-3 to TRBJ1-3, with D possibly matching TRBD1 (5 bases). CDR3 length: 16 amino acids. Looked up from germline, CDR1 is SGHNT and CDR2 is YENEEA. V lost 9 bases to trimming and J lost 0 bases, with 18 bases between them.